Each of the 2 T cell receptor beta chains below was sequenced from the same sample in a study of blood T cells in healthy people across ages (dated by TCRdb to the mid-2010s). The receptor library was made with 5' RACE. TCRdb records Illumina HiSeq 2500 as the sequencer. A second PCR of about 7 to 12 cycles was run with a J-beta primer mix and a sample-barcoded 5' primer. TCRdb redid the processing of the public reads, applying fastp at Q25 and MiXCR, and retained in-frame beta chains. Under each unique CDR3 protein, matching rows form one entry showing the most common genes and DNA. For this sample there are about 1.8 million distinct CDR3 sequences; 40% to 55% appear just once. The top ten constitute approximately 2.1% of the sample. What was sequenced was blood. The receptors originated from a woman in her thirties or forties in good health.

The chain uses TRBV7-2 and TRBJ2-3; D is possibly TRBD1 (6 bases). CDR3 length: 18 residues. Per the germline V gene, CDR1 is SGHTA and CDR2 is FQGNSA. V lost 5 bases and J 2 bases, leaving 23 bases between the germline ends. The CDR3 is CASSPMVGAGAYTDTQYF. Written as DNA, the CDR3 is TGTGCCAGCAGCCCTATGGTTGGGGCAGGGGCCTACACAGATACGCAGTATTTT. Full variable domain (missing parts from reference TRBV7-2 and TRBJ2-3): GAGVSQSPSNKVTEKGKDVELRCDPISGHTALYWYRQSLGQGLEFLIYFQGNSAPDKSGLPSDRFSAERTGGSVSTLTIQRTQQEDSAVYLCASSPMVGAGAYTDTQYFGPGTRLTVL.

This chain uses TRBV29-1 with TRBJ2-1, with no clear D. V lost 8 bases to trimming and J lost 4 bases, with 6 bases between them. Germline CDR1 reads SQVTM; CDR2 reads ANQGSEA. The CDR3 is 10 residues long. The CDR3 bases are TGCAGCTCTTCATACAATGAGCAGTTCTTC. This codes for CSSSYNEQFF.